Listed below are T cell receptor beta chains from one sample, sequenced in a study of blood T cells in healthy people across ages. From the 5' RACE reads, TCRdb called clonotypes with MiXCR, one entry per CDR3 protein. The repertoire holds 450,000 to 600,000 distinct CDR3 sequences, with roughly a quarter as singletons. These data were also reused for a study on T cells of mothers and their children.

The specimen was blood. Receptors were obtained from a boy younger than 10 in good health. Each CDR3 is given with its conserved first and last residue. The D gene is left open where the match is weak. A row's size may be missing; if present it is once, few, many or a size class.

abundance: few
d_gene: -
v_gene: TRBV6-2/TRBV6-3
j_gene: TRBJ2-7
CDR3aa: CASSYFGTYEQYF
CDR3nt: TGTGCCAGCAGTTACTTTGGCACCTACGAGCAGTACTTC

abundance: -
d_gene: -
v_gene: TRBV14
j_gene: TRBJ2-3
CDR3aa: CASSQGARGGPTDTQYF
CDR3nt: TGTGCCAGCAGCCAGGGAGCAAGGGGGGGCCCCACAGATACGCAGTATTTT

abundance: -
d_gene: -
v_gene: TRBV7-9
j_gene: TRBJ2-2
CDR3aa: CASSLSGMPRTGELFF
CDR3nt: TGTGCCAGCAGCTTGAGTGGGATGCCTAGGACCGGGGAGCTGTTTTTT

abundance: -
d_gene: -
v_gene: TRBV19
j_gene: TRBJ2-1
CDR3aa: CASSIASYNEQFF
CDR3nt: TGTGCCAGCTCCATAGCCTCCTACAATGAGCAGTTCTTC

abundance: -
d_gene: TRBD1
v_gene: TRBV5-1
j_gene: TRBJ1-6
CDR3aa: CASSRDRGFNSPLHF
CDR3nt: TGCGCCAGCAGTCGGGACAGGGGGTTTAATTCACCCCTCCACTTT

abundance: -
d_gene: -
v_gene: TRBV5-1
j_gene: TRBJ1-1
CDR3aa: CASSLWRGETLNTEAFF
CDR3nt: TGCGCCAGCAGCCTATGGAGGGGTGAGACCCTGAACACTGAAGCTTTCTTT

abundance: -
d_gene: -
v_gene: TRBV5-1
j_gene: TRBJ1-1
CDR3aa: CASSLGAASLNTEAFF
CDR3nt: TGCGCCAGCAGCTTGGGGGCCGCAAGTTTGAACACTGAAGCTTTCTTT

abundance: -
d_gene: -
v_gene: TRBV11-2
j_gene: TRBJ1-2
CDR3aa: CATQPLPGGDGYTF
CDR3nt: TGTGCCACGCAGCCACTCCCCGGAGGGGATGGCTACACCTTC

abundance: few
d_gene: -
v_gene: TRBV5-6
j_gene: TRBJ1-2
CDR3aa: CASSLRGSYGYTF
CDR3nt: TGTGCCAGCAGCTTACGGGGTTCCTATGGCTACACCTTC

abundance: -
d_gene: -
v_gene: TRBV29-1
j_gene: TRBJ2-5
CDR3aa: CSARPALKKETQYF
CDR3nt: TGCAGCGCTAGACCGGCACTAAAAAAAGAGACCCAGTACTTC

abundance: few
d_gene: -
v_gene: TRBV27
j_gene: TRBJ2-7
CDR3aa: CASSSTDSWHEQYF
CDR3nt: TGTGCCAGCAGCTCGACAGACTCTTGGCACGAGCAGTACTTC

abundance: -
d_gene: TRBD1
v_gene: TRBV6-2/TRBV6-3
j_gene: TRBJ1-2
CDR3aa: CASSYPGQLINYGYTF
CDR3nt: TGTGCCAGCAGTTACCCGGGACAGCTTATTAACTATGGCTACACCTTC

abundance: -
d_gene: -
v_gene: TRBV14
j_gene: TRBJ2-6
CDR3aa: CASSQLWGSGANVLTF
CDR3nt: TGTGCCAGCAGCCAATTATGGGGCTCTGGGGCCAACGTCCTGACTTTC

abundance: -
d_gene: TRBD2
v_gene: TRBV28
j_gene: TRBJ2-3
CDR3aa: CASSLGTSGSRTDTQYF
CDR3nt: TGTGCCAGCAGTCTGGGGACTAGCGGGAGTCGTACAGATACGCAGTATTTT

abundance: -
d_gene: -
v_gene: TRBV18
j_gene: TRBJ2-3
CDR3aa: CPSSPPSVDTQYF
CDR3nt: TGTCCCAGCTCACCACCGAGTGTGGATACGCAGTATTTT

abundance: -
d_gene: -
v_gene: TRBV5-1
j_gene: TRBJ1-3
CDR3aa: CASSLTTRSTGLAGNTIYF
CDR3nt: TGCGCCAGCAGCTTGACGACCCGCTCCACAGGTCTAGCTGGAAACACCATATATTTT

abundance: many
d_gene: -
v_gene: TRBV12-3/TRBV12-4
j_gene: TRBJ2-5
CDR3aa: CASRATGLQETQYF
CDR3nt: TGTGCCAGCAGGGCGACGGGGCTCCAAGAGACCCAGTACTTC

abundance: -
d_gene: TRBD1
v_gene: TRBV4-3
j_gene: TRBJ1-4
CDR3aa: CASRGQSGEKLFF
CDR3nt: TGCGCCAGCAGGGGACAGAGCGGGGAAAAACTGTTTTTT

abundance: -
d_gene: TRBD2
v_gene: TRBV15
j_gene: TRBJ2-3
CDR3aa: CATSREPAGIDTQYF
CDR3nt: TGTGCCACCAGCAGGGAACCAGCGGGAATTGATACGCAGTATTTT

abundance: -
d_gene: TRBD2
v_gene: TRBV5-1
j_gene: TRBJ2-1
CDR3aa: CASKRREGPYNEQFF
CDR3nt: TGCGCCAGCAAGAGGCGGGAGGGCCCCTACAATGAGCAGTTCTTC

abundance: few
d_gene: -
v_gene: TRBV25-1
j_gene: TRBJ2-1
CDR3aa: CASSESSRGPDNEQFF
CDR3nt: TGTGCCAGCAGTGAATCCTCGCGGGGACCCGACAATGAGCAGTTCTTC

abundance: few
d_gene: -
v_gene: TRBV5-1
j_gene: TRBJ2-1
CDR3aa: CASSPVSSYNEQFF
CDR3nt: TGCGCCAGCAGCCCGGTATCCTCCTACAATGAGCAGTTCTTC

abundance: -
d_gene: TRBD2
v_gene: TRBV9
j_gene: TRBJ2-1
CDR3aa: CASSPRLAGAHEQFF
CDR3nt: TGTGCCAGCAGCCCTCGACTAGCGGGAGCCCATGAGCAGTTCTTC

abundance: many
d_gene: -
v_gene: TRBV20-1
j_gene: TRBJ2-4
CDR3aa: CSARDAARENIQYF
CDR3nt: TGCAGTGCTAGAGATGCGGCCAGGGAAAACATTCAGTACTTC

abundance: -
d_gene: -
v_gene: TRBV20-1
j_gene: TRBJ1-1
CDR3aa: CSASNTWGAFF
CDR3nt: TGCAGTGCTAGCAATACGTGGGGAGCTTTCTTT

abundance: -
d_gene: -
v_gene: TRBV9
j_gene: TRBJ2-1
CDR3aa: CASSAGLSSSYNEQFF
CDR3nt: TGTGCCAGCAGCGCGGGACTTTCTAGCTCCTACAATGAGCAGTTCTTC

abundance: -
d_gene: TRBD1
v_gene: TRBV7-2
j_gene: TRBJ1-1
CDR3aa: CASSFSGQGYTEAFF
CDR3nt: TGTGCCAGCAGCTTTTCGGGACAGGGATACACTGAAGCTTTCTTT

abundance: few
d_gene: TRBD1
v_gene: TRBV29-1
j_gene: TRBJ2-1
CDR3aa: CSVAETGLGGEQFF
CDR3nt: TGCAGCGTTGCCGAGACAGGGCTTGGAGGTGAGCAGTTCTTC

abundance: few
d_gene: TRBD1
v_gene: TRBV20-1
j_gene: TRBJ1-5
CDR3aa: CSATGTAHQPQHF
CDR3nt: TGCAGTGCTACCGGGACAGCCCATCAGCCCCAGCATTTT

abundance: once
d_gene: -
v_gene: TRBV6-5
j_gene: TRBJ1-4
CDR3aa: CASGRSPDNEKLFF
CDR3nt: TGTGCCAGCGGCCGGTCACCCGATAATGAAAAACTGTTTTTT

abundance: -
d_gene: TRBD1
v_gene: TRBV20-1
j_gene: TRBJ1-1
CDR3aa: CSADRVAEAFF
CDR3nt: TGCAGTGCTGACAGGGTTGCTGAAGCTTTCTTT

abundance: -
d_gene: -
v_gene: TRBV29-1
j_gene: TRBJ2-2
CDR3aa: CSVWEAGELFF
CDR3nt: TGCAGCGTCTGGGAGGCCGGGGAGCTGTTTTTT

abundance: -
d_gene: TRBD2
v_gene: TRBV12-3/TRBV12-4
j_gene: TRBJ2-5
CDR3aa: CASSLTGTSGKETQYF
CDR3nt: TGTGCCAGCAGCTTAACCGGGACTAGCGGTAAAGAGACCCAGTACTTC

abundance: -
d_gene: -
v_gene: TRBV29-1
j_gene: TRBJ2-1
CDR3aa: CSFWTDYNEQFF
CDR3nt: TGCAGCTTTTGGACGGATTACAATGAGCAGTTCTTC

abundance: -
d_gene: -
v_gene: TRBV29-1
j_gene: TRBJ1-1
CDR3aa: CSPNMRQPEAFF
CDR3nt: TGCAGCCCAAACATGAGACAGCCCGAAGCTTTCTTT

abundance: -
d_gene: TRBD2
v_gene: TRBV4-1
j_gene: TRBJ2-1
CDR3aa: CTSSQEGLERFF
CDR3nt: TGCACCAGCAGCCAAGAGGGACTAGAAAGGTTCTTC

abundance: many
d_gene: -
v_gene: TRBV5-5
j_gene: TRBJ2-2
CDR3aa: CASSPGGAGELFF
CDR3nt: TGTGCCAGCAGCCCAGGTGGAGCCGGGGAGCTGTTTTTT

abundance: -
d_gene: -
v_gene: TRBV15
j_gene: TRBJ2-1
CDR3aa: CATSSLGGAHEQFF
CDR3nt: TGTGCCACCAGCAGCCTAGGTGGGGCGCATGAGCAGTTCTTC

abundance: -
d_gene: -
v_gene: TRBV15
j_gene: TRBJ2-4
CDR3aa: CATLGETKNIQYF
CDR3nt: TGTGCCACCCTAGGAGAGACAAAAAACATTCAGTACTTC

abundance: -
d_gene: TRBD2
v_gene: TRBV12-3/TRBV12-4
j_gene: TRBJ2-2
CDR3aa: CASSLGLAATGELFF
CDR3nt: TGTGCCAGCAGCCTGGGACTAGCGGCCACCGGGGAGCTGTTTTTT

abundance: -
d_gene: -
v_gene: TRBV4-3
j_gene: TRBJ1-2
CDR3aa: CASSRERGYGYTF
CDR3nt: TGCGCCAGCAGCCGAGAAAGGGGCTATGGCTACACCTTC

abundance: few
d_gene: TRBD1
v_gene: TRBV2
j_gene: TRBJ1-4
CDR3aa: CASPARDRGNEKLFF
CDR3nt: TGTGCCAGCCCCGCCAGGGACAGGGGTAACGAAAAACTGTTTTTT

abundance: -
d_gene: TRBD1
v_gene: TRBV6-2/TRBV6-3
j_gene: TRBJ2-7
CDR3aa: CASSSPGQGTAYEQYF
CDR3nt: TGTGCCAGCAGTTCGCCGGGACAGGGGACTGCCTACGAGCAGTACTTC

abundance: few
d_gene: -
v_gene: TRBV10-3
j_gene: TRBJ2-7
CDR3aa: CAISDQELSYEQYF
CDR3nt: TGTGCCATCAGTGATCAGGAGCTCTCCTACGAGCAGTACTTC

abundance: -
d_gene: -
v_gene: TRBV29-1
j_gene: TRBJ1-1
CDR3aa: CSAARLNTEAFF
CDR3nt: TGCAGCGCAGCCCGGTTGAACACTGAAGCTTTCTTT

abundance: -
d_gene: -
v_gene: TRBV5-1
j_gene: TRBJ2-3
CDR3aa: CASSLEVQGTDTQYF
CDR3nt: TGCGCCAGCAGCTTGGAGGTCCAGGGCACAGATACGCAGTATTTT

abundance: many
d_gene: -
v_gene: TRBV20-1
j_gene: TRBJ1-2
CDR3aa: CSAIGLNTYGYTF
CDR3nt: TGCAGTGCTATTGGACTAAACACCTATGGCTACACCTTC

abundance: -
d_gene: -
v_gene: TRBV7-6
j_gene: TRBJ2-5
CDR3aa: CASSQTRMETQYF
CDR3nt: TGTGCCAGCAGCCAAACTAGAATGGAGACCCAGTACTTC

abundance: -
d_gene: TRBD1
v_gene: TRBV3-1
j_gene: TRBJ1-2
CDR3aa: CASSQGETGARGYTF
CDR3nt: TGTGCCAGCAGCCAAGGTGAGACAGGGGCCCGTGGCTACACCTTC

abundance: -
d_gene: -
v_gene: TRBV27
j_gene: TRBJ2-7
CDR3aa: CASSGPDSSYEQYF
CDR3nt: TGTGCCAGCTCAGGGCCCGACAGTTCCTACGAGCAGTACTTC

abundance: few
d_gene: TRBD1
v_gene: TRBV5-1
j_gene: TRBJ2-1
CDR3aa: CASSQGGTGPHEQFF
CDR3nt: TGCGCCAGCAGCCAGGGGGGGACAGGGCCTCATGAGCAGTTCTTC